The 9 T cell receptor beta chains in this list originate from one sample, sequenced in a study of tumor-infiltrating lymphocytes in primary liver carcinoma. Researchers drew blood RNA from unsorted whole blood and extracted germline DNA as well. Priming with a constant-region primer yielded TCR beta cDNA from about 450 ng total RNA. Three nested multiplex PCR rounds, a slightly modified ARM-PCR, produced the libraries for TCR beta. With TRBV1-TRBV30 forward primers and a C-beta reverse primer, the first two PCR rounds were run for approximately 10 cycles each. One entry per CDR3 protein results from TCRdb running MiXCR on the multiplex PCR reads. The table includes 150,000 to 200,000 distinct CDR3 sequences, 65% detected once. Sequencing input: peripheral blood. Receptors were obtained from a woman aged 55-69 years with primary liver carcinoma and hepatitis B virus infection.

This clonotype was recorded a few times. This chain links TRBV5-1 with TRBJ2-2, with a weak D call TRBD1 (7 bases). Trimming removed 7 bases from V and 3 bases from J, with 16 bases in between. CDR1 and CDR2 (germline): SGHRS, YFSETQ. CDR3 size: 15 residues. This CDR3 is CASGITGDYTGELFF. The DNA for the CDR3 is TGCGCCAGCGGAATCACAGGGGACTACACCGGGGAGCTGTTTTTT.

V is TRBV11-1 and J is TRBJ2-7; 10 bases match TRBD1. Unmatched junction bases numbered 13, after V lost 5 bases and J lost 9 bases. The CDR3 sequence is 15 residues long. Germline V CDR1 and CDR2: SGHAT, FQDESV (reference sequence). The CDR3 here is CASSPRQGATCGQYF. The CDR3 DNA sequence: TGTGCCAGCAGCCCACGACAGGGGGCCACCTGCGGGCAGTACTTC.

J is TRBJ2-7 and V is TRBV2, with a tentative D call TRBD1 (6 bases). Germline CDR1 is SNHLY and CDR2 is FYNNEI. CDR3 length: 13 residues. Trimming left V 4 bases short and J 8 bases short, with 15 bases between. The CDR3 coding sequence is TGTGCCAGCAGTGGAACAGGGATATACAAGCAGTACTTC. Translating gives CASSGTGIYKQYF. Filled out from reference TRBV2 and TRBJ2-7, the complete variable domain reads EPEVTQTPSHQVTQMGQEVILRCVPISNHLYFYWYRQILGQKVEFLVSFYNNEISEKSEIFDDQFSVERPDGSNFTLKIRSTKLEDSAMYFCASSGTGIYKQYFGPGTRLTVT.

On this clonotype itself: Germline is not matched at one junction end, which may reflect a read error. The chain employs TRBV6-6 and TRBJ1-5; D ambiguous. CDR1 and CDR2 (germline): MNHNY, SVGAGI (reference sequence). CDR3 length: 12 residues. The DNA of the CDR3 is TGTGACAGCAGTTACGGCAATCAGCCCCAGCATTTT. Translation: CDSSYGNQPQHF.

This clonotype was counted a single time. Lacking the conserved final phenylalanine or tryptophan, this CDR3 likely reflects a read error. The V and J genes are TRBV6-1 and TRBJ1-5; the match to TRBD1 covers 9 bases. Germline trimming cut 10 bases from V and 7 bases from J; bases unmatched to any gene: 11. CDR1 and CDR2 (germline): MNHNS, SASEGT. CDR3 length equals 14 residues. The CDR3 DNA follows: TGTGCCAACAGGGGGACAGGGAAGTCACAGCCCCAGCATCTT. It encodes CANRGTGKSQPQHL.

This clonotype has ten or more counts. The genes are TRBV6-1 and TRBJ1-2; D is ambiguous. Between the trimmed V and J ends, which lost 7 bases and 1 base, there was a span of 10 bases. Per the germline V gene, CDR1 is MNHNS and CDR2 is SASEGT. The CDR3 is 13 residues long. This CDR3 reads CASIFAGNYGYTF. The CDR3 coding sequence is TGTGCCAGCATTTTTGCCGGTAACTATGGCTACACCTTC.

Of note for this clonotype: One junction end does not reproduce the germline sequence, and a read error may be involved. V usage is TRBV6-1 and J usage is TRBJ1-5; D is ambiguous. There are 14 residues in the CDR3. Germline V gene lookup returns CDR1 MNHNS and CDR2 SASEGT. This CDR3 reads CARSVGQPNQPQHF. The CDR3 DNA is TGTGCCAGGAGTGTGGGCCAGCCAAATCAGCCCCAGCATTTT.

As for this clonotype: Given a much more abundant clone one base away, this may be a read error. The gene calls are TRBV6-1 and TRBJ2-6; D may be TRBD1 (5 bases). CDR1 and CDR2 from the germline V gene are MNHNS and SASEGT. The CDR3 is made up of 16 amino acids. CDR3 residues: CVSSEALGPGANVLTF. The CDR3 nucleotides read TGTGTCAGCAGTGAAGCGCTGGGGCCTGGGGCCAACGTCCTGACTTTC.

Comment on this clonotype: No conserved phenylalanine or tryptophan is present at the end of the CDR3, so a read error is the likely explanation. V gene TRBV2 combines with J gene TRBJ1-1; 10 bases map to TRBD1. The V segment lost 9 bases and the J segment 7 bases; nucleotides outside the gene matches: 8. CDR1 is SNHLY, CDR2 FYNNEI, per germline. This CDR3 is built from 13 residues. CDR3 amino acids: CASRAGTGVEAFS. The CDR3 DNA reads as TGTGCCAGTCGAGCCGGGACAGGGGTTGAAGCTTTCTCT.